Following are 18 T cell receptor beta chains from one sample sequenced in a study of shared clonotypes between healthy human individuals. Naive CD8 populations comprised CD45RO-negative cells positively selected for CCR7, excluding terminally differentiated effector memory CD45RA+ cells. The method was immunoSEQ multiplex PCR; TCRdb's version includes in-frame clones alone and lacks a portion of them. Seen here are about 2.1 million clones, about 93% observed once, and the top ten hold roughly 1.8%. Sequenced material: naive CD8+ T cells from PBMCs. The receptor set was obtained from a man between 18 and 29 years old in good health. Some clones in this sample may be carry-over from other donors' samples.

This chain links TRBV7-8 with TRBJ2-1, with a weak D call TRBD2 (6 bases). V dropped 5 bases and J dropped 7 bases, with 18 bases sitting between them. There are 15 residues in the CDR3. In germline, CDR1 is SGHVS, CDR2 FQNEAQ. DNA of the CDR3: TGTGCCAGCAGCCCTGCACTTCTCCGGGGGAATGAGCAGTTCTTC. It specifies CASSPALLRGNEQFF.

This chain links TRBV27 with TRBJ2-3; TRBD2 matches at 10 bases. This CDR3 is 18 amino acids long. V dropped 1 base and J dropped 2; count of bases not matched to a gene: 9. Looked up from germline, CDR1 is MNHEY and CDR2 is SMNVEV (reference sequence). CDR3 protein: CASSLWASGSGVTDTQYF. The CDR3 DNA reads TGTGCCAGCAGTTTATGGGCTAGCGGGAGCGGGGTCACAGATACGCAGTATTTT.

The rearrangement joins TRBV19 to TRBJ2-3; TRBD1 aligns across 7 bases. CDR1 LNHDA and CDR2 SQIVND come from the germline V gene (reference sequence). This CDR3 is 17 amino acids long. V lost 1 base, J lost 4 bases, and 11 bases stayed unmatched. CDR3 residues: CASSIGIGTEVPDTQYF. CDR3 DNA sequence: TGTGCCAGTAGTATAGGGATCGGGACAGAAGTCCCAGATACGCAGTATTTT.

The chain joins TRBV11-2 to TRBJ2-7; no definite D call. Germline V CDR1 and CDR2: SGHAT, FQNNGV. There are 14 residues in the CDR3. V was cut by 5 bases and J by 0 bases, with 11 bases left in between. The CDR3 nucleotides read TGTGCCAGCAGCCCCCAAGGAAGCTCCTACGAGCAGTACTTC. Translation: CASSPQGSSYEQYF.

The chain recombines TRBV7-9 with TRBJ2-7; D call uncertain. This CDR3 is 14 amino acids long. Trimming took 7 bases from V and 7 from J, leaving 20 bases between them. Germline values: CDR1 SEHNR, CDR2 FQNEAQ (reference sequence). CDR3 amino acids: CASTQNPQGAEQYF. The CDR3 region has the DNA TGTGCCAGCACCCAAAACCCTCAAGGAGCGGAGCAGTACTTC.

This chain joins TRBV14 and TRBJ2-7; D ambiguous. The CDR3 has 14 residues. Germline assignment: CDR1 SGHDN and CDR2 FVKESK. The V gene lost 6 bases and the J gene lost 4 bases, with 16 bases spanning the gap. In DNA form, the CDR3 reads TGTGCCAGCAGGCCCGCGATAAGCCCTTACGAGCAGTACTTC. This encodes CASRPAISPYEQYF.

Concerning this clone: Other DNA sequences in the sample encode the same CDR3. The V call is TRBV9, the J call TRBJ1-5, with D unresolved. The germline V gene encodes CDR1 SGDLS and CDR2 YYNGEE. The CDR3 loop spans 13 amino acids. Trimming pared 0 bases from V and 7 bases from J, leaving 8 bases between. CDR3 residues: CASSVGEGQPQHF. The DNA of the CDR3 is TGTGCCAGCAGCGTAGGAGAGGGACAGCCCCAGCATTTT.

This sequence joins TRBV6-5 and TRBJ2-7; 9 bases fit TRBD2. The germline CDR1 and CDR2 sequences are MNHEY and SVGAGI. With 4 bases clipped from V and 8 bases from J, the junction kept 3 bases outside the gene matches. The CDR3 extends over 12 amino acids. This CDR3 reads CASSLAGDKQYF. CDR3 sequence (DNA): TGTGCCAGCAGTTTAGCGGGAGACAAGCAGTACTTC.

The chain carries TRBV29-1 and TRBJ2-1; 8 bases map to TRBD2. Trimming at V came to 7 bases and at J to 3 bases, leaving 5 bases not matched to a gene. The germline gives CDR1 SQVTM, CDR2 ANQGSEA. The CDR3 totals 13 residues. The CDR3 region is CSAGGAYYNEQFF. Here the CDR3 DNA reads TGCAGCGCGGGAGGGGCATACTACAATGAGCAGTTCTTC.

Note on this clone: Other DNA sequences in the same sample also yield this CDR3. The rearrangement links TRBV7-9 to TRBJ2-2; 8 bases line up with TRBD1. J gave up 5 bases and V 5 bases, and 7 bases lay outside the gene matches. The germline V gene has CDR1 SEHNR and CDR2 FQNEAQ (reference sequence). The CDR3 contains 15 residues. CDR3 coding DNA: TGTGCCAGCAGCCCCAGGACAGGGTTGACCGGGGAGCTGTTTTTT. Its translation is CASSPRTGLTGELFF.

The chain is built from TRBV9 and TRBJ2-7, with TRBD2 identical over 9 bases. CDR1 is SGDLS, CDR2 YYNGEE, per germline. V gave up 4 bases and J gave up 5 bases; unmatched junction bases: 10. This CDR3 has 15 amino acids. CDR3 in amino acids: CASSPFAGGPNEQYF. CDR3 DNA sequence: TGTGCCAGCAGCCCCTTTGCGGGAGGGCCGAACGAGCAGTACTTC.

V and J are TRBV7-9 and TRBJ1-1; 7 nucleotides agree with TRBD1. The trim removed 5 bases at V and 3 bases at J, leaving 9 bases unmatched. The CDR3 loop spans 15 amino acids. Germline V gene sequence: CDR1 SEHNR, CDR2 FQNEAQ (reference sequence). CDR3: CASSPRQGVDTEAFF. The CDR3 coding sequence is TGTGCCAGCAGCCCCCGCCAGGGGGTCGACACTGAAGCTTTCTTT. The full variable domain, with the rest looked up from reference TRBV7-9 and TRBJ1-1, is DTGVSQNPRHKITKRGQNVTFRCDPISEHNRLYWYRQTLGQGPEFLTYFQNEAQLEKSRLLSDRFSAERPKGSFSTLEIQRTEQGDSAMYLCASSPRQGVDTEAFFGQGTRLTVV.

This clone was recorded only once. This rearrangement joins TRBV14 to TRBJ2-1; 10 bases line up with TRBD2. Germline CDR1 SGHDN, CDR2 FVKESK. V was pared by 2 bases and J by 2 bases, with 15 bases of the junction left unmatched. The CDR3 sequence is 20 residues long. The CDR3 coding sequence is TGTGCCAGCAGCCAACCCAGACCGCCGGAGCGGGAGGGTACCTACAATGAGCAGTTCTTC. Protein product: CASSQPRPPEREGTYNEQFF.

The chain joins TRBV5-6 to TRBJ1-3; D is uncertain. Germline-derived CDR1 and CDR2 are SGHDT and YYEEEE. V was cut by 7 bases and J by 7 bases, with 12 bases left in between. CDR3 length: 12 residues. The CDR3 coding sequence is TGTGCCAGCGAATGGAGAGGGAACACCATATATTTT. This codes for CASEWRGNTIYF. The complete variable domain, with remaining parts taken from reference TRBV5-6 and TRBJ1-3, reads DAGVTQSPTHLIKTRGQQVTLRCSPKSGHDTVSWYQQALGQGPQFIFQYYEEEERQRGNFPDRFSGHQFPNYSSELNVNALLLGDSALYLCASEWRGNTIYFGEGSWLTVV.

The chain is built from TRBV5-8 and TRBJ1-5; D is uncertain. The CDR3 has 14 residues. The ends were cut back, 2 bases at V and 0 bases at J, with 6 bases in the middle. The germline gives CDR1 SGHTS, CDR2 YDEGEE. The CDR3: CASSFRPSNQPQHF. CDR3 DNA sequence: TGTGCCAGCAGCTTCCGTCCTAGCAATCAGCCCCAGCATTTT.

The CDR3 sequence is CATGLGRGGNEQFF. As DNA, the CDR3 is TGTGCCACCGGCCTCGGGAGGGGAGGCAATGAGCAGTTCTTC. The chain uses TRBV10-3 and TRBJ2-1, with 8 bases lining up with TRBD2. Trimming removed 10 bases from V and 6 bases from J; junction bases left unmatched: 11. CDR1 is ENHRY, CDR2 SYGVKD, per germline. The CDR3 runs 14 residues.

The genes are TRBV9 and TRBJ2-7; weak D call: TRBD2 (6 bases). The CDR3 is 15 residues long. Trimming left V 0 bases short and J 2 bases short, with 12 bases between. CDR1 and CDR2 (germline): SGDLS, YYNGEE. The CDR3 sequence is CASSVAGGRTYEQYF. The DNA of the CDR3 is TGTGCCAGCAGCGTAGCAGGAGGGAGGACCTACGAGCAGTACTTC.

V usage is TRBV6-5 and J usage is TRBJ2-1, with 7 positions matching TRBD2. The ends lost 5 bases at V and 10 bases at J; junction bases unmatched: 8. The CDR3 spans 13 residues. Per the germline V gene, CDR1 is MNHEY and CDR2 is SVGAGI. CDR3 sequence (DNA): TGTGCCAGCAGTCCAAACCTAGCGGACGAGCAGTTCTTC. This translates into CASSPNLADEQFF.